The 3 T cell receptor beta chains below all came from one sample that was sequenced in a study of blood T cell repertoires in COVID-19. Sequencing used immunoSEQ multiplex PCR; TCRdb keeps in-frame clones, though not all of them. The sample yields about 260,000 clones, over 80% seen once. The specimen was peripheral blood. The receptors here all came from a woman aged 40 to 50 who had recovered from COVID-19.

This clone was observed once. The rearrangement links TRBV3-1 (or the pseudogene TRBV3-2) to TRBJ2-1; 7 nucleotides line up with TRBD2. The J segment lost 7 bases and the V segment lost 1 base, leaving 4 bases of the junction unmatched. CDR3 length: 14 residues. Germline V gene lookup returns CDR1 LGHDT and CDR2 YNNKEL (reference sequence). CDR3 DNA: TGTGCCAGCAGCCAAGTGAATAGCGGGAATGAGCAGTTCTTC. Its protein is CASSQVNSGNEQFF.

This clone was detected once. This rearrangement joins TRBV11-2 to TRBJ1-6; D remains ambiguous. The CDR3 length is 12 residues. Germline V gene data show CDR1 as SGHAT and CDR2 as FQNNGV. V dropped 4 bases and J dropped 7 bases, with 5 bases sitting between them. The CDR3 protein is CASSSSNSPLHF. In DNA form, the CDR3 reads TGTGCCAGCAGCTCCTCGAATTCACCCCTCCACTTT.

This clone was seen a single time. The J gene is TRBJ1-1, the V gene TRBV6-5, with TRBD1 identical over 7 bases. CDR1 is MNHEY and CDR2 is SVGAGI in the germline V gene. The V and J ends lost 10 bases and 4 bases, in that order; junction bases with no gene match: 9. The CDR3 is 13 residues long. The CDR3 DNA reads TGTGCCACCTCTTATAACAGGGGCACTGAAGCTTTCTTT. This encodes CATSYNRGTEAFF.